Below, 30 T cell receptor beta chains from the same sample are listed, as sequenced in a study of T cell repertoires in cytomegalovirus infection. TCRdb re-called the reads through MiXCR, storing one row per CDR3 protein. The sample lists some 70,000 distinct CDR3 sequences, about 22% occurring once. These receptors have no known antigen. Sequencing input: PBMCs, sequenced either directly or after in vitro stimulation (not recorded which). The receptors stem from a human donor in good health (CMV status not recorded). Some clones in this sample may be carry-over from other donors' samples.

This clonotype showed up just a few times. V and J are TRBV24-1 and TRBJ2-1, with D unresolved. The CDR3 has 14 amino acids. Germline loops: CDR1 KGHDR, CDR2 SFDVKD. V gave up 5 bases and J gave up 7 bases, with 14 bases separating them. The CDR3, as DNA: TGTGCCACCAGTGCCGTGGTAAGGGCTAATGAGCAGTTCTTC. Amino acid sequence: CATSAVVRANEQFF.

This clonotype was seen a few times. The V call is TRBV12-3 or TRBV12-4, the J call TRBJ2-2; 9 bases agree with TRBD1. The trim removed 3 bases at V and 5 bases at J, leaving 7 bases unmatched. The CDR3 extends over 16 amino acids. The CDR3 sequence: CASSFVGTGQTGELFF. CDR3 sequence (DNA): TGTGCCAGCAGTTTCGTCGGGACAGGGCAGACCGGGGAGCTGTTTTTT.

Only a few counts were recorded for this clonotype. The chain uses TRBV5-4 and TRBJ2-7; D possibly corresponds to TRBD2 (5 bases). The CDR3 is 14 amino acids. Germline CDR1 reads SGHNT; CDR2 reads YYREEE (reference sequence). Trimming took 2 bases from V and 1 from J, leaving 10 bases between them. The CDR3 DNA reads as TGTGCCAGCAGCTTTCGGGGAAGTTCCTACGAGCAGTACGTC. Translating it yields CASSFRGSSYEQYV.

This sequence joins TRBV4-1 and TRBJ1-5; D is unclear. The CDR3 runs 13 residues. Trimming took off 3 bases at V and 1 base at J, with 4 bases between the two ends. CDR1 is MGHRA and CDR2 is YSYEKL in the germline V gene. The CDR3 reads CASSHQSNQPQHF. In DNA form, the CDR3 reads TGCGCCAGCAGCCATCAAAGCAATCAGCCCCAGCATTTT.

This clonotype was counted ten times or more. CDR3 protein: CASSLVGGSFSEQYF. CDR3 DNA sequence: TGTGCCAGCAGCTTAGTGGGTGGGAGCTTCTCCGAGCAGTACTTC. This chain links TRBV7-2 with TRBJ2-7; D is perhaps TRBD2 (5 bases). CDR1 and CDR2 (germline): SGHTA, FQGNSA. Trimming left V 1 base short and J 6 bases short, with 16 bases between. This CDR3 has 15 amino acids.

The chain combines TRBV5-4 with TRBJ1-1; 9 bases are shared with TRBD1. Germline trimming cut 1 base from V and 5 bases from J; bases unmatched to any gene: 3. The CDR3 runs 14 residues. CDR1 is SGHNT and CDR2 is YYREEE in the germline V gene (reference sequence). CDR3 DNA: TGTGCCAGCAGCTTGCCCGACAGGGGGACTGAAGCTTTCTTT. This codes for CASSLPDRGTEAFF.

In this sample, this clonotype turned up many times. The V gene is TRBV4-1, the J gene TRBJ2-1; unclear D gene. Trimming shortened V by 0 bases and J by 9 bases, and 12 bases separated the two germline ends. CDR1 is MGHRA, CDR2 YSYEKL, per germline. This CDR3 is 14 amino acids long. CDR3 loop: CASSQDWSETEQFF. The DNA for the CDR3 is TGCGCCAGCAGCCAAGATTGGAGCGAAACTGAGCAGTTCTTC.

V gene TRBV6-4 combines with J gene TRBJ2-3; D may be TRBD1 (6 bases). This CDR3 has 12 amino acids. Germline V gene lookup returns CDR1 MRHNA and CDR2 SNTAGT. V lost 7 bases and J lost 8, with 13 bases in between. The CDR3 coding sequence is TGTGCCAGCAACTTGGACAGCCGTACGCAGTATTTT. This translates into CASNLDSRTQYF.

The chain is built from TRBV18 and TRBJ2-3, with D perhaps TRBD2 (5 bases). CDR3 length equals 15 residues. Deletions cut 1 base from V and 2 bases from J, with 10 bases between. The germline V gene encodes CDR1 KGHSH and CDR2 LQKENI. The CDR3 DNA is TGTGCCAGCTCACCACTAGAAGACTACACAGATACGCAGTATTTT. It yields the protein CASSPLEDYTDTQYF.

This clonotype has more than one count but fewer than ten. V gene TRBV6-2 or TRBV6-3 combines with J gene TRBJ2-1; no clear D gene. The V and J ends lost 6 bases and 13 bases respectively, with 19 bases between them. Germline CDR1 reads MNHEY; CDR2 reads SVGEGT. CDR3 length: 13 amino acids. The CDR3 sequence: CASRDPGRRIQFF. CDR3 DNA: TGTGCCAGCAGAGATCCCGGCCGTAGAATACAGTTCTTC.

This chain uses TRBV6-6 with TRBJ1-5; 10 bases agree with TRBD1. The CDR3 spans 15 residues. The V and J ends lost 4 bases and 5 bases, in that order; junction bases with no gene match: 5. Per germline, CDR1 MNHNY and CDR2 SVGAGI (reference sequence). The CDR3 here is CASSLDRGGYQPQHF. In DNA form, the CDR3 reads TGTGCCAGCAGTTTGGACAGGGGGGGCTATCAGCCCCAGCATTTT.

The CDR3 sequence is CASSPRQGTEAFF. The CDR3 region has the DNA TGTGCCAGCAGTCCTCGACAGGGTACTGAAGCTTTCTTT. This chain uses TRBV12-3 or TRBV12-4 with TRBJ1-1; 7 bases match TRBD1. J was trimmed by 5 bases and V by 5 bases; bases with no gene match: 5. The CDR3 length is 13 residues.

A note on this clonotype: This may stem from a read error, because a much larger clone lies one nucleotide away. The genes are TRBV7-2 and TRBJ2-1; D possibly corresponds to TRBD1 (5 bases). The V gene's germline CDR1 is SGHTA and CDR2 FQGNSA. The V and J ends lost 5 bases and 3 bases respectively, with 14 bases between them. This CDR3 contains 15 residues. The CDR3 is CASSPKGVYYNEQFF. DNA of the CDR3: TGTGCCAGCAGCCCTAAAGGGGTCTACTACAATGAGCAGTTCTTC.

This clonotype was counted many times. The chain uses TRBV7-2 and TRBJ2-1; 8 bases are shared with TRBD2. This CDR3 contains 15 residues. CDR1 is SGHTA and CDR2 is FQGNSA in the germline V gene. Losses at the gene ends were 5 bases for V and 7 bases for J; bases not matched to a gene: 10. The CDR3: CASSSGSTWGNEQFF. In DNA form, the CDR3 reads TGTGCCAGCAGCAGCGGGAGTACGTGGGGTAATGAGCAGTTCTTC.

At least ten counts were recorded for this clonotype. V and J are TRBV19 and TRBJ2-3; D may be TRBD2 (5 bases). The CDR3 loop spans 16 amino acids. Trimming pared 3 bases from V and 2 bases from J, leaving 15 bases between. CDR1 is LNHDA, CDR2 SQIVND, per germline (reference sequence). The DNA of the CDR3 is TGTGCCAGTAGTATTGTGAGCGGATCAGCCACAGATACGCAGTATTTT. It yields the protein CASSIVSGSATDTQYF.

The CDR3 DNA reads as TGTGCCAGCAGTTCCGGGACCCCAAGCCCCAACACTGAAGCTTTCTTT. Its protein is CASSSGTPSPNTEAFF. V gene TRBV6-8 combines with J gene TRBJ1-1, with D possibly being TRBD1 (5 bases). The CDR3 loop spans 16 amino acids. Germline CDR1 is MNHGY and CDR2 is SAAAGT. V was clipped by 4 bases and J by 2 bases, with 17 bases between them.

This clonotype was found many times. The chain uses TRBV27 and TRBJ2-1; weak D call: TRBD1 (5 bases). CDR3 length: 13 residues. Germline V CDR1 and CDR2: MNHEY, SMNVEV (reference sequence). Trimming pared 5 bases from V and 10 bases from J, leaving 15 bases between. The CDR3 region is CASSPQRGGEQFF. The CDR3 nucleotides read TGTGCCAGCAGTCCTCAAAGGGGCGGAGAGCAGTTCTTC.

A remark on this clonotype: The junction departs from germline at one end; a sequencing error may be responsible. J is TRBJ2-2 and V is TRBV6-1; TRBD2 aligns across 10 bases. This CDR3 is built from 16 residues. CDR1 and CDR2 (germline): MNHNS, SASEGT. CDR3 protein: CASREAGGPNTGELFF. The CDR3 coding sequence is TGTGCCAGCAGAGAAGCGGGAGGGCCTAACACCGGGGAGCTGTTTTTT.

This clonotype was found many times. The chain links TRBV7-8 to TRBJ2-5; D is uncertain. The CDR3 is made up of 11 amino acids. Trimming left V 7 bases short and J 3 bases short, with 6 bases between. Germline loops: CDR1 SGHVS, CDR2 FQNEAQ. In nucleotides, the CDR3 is TGTGCCAGCACCCCGAAAGAGACCCAGTACTTC. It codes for CASTPKETQYF. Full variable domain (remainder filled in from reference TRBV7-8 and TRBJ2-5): GAGVSQSPRYKVAKRGQDVALRCDPISGHVSLFWYQQALGQGPEFLTYFQNEAQLDKSGLPSDRFFAERPEGSVSTLKIQRTQQEDSAVYLCASTPKETQYFGPGTRLLVL.

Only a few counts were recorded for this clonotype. The CDR3 nucleotides are TGTGCCAGCAGCTTAGCGGGCACTTTATTGGGCAATGAGCAGTTCTTC. Its translation is CASSLAGTLLGNEQFF. The rearrangement links TRBV7-6 to TRBJ2-1; the D is unclear. CDR3 length: 16 residues. The germline V gene has CDR1 SGHVS and CDR2 FNYEAQ. Deletions cut 0 bases from V and 6 bases from J, with 15 bases between.

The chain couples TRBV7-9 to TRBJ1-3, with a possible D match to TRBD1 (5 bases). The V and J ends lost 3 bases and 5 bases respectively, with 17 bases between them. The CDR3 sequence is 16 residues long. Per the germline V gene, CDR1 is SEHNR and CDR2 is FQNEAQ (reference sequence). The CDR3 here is CASSFWDPERRNTIYF. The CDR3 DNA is TGTGCCAGCAGCTTCTGGGACCCAGAGAGGAGAAACACCATATATTTT.

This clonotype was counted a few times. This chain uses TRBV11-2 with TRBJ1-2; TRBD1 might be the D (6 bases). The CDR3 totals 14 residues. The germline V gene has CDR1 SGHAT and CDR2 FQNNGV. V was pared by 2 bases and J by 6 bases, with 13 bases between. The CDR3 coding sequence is TGTGCCAGCAGCTTATTATCAGGGGTCCATGGCTACACCTTC. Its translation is CASSLLSGVHGYTF.

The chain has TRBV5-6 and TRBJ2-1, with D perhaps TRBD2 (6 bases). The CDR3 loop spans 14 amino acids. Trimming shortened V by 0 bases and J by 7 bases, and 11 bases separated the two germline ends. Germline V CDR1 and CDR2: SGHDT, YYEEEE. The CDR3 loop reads CASSLDASANEQFF. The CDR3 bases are TGTGCCAGCAGCTTGGATGCTAGCGCAAATGAGCAGTTCTTC.

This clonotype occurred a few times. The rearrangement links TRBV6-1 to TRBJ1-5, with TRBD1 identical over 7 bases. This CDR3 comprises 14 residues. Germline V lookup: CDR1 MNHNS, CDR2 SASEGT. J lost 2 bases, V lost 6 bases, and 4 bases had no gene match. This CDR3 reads CASRHTGGNQPQHF. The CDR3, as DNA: TGTGCCAGCAGGCACACAGGGGGCAATCAGCCCCAGCATTTT.

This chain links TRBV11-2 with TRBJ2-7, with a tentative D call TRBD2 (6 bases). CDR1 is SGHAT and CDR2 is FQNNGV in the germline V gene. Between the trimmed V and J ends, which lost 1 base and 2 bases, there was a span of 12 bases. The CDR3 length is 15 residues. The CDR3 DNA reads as TGTGCCAGCAGCTTAGTCGGGGGTACAGCCTACGAGCAGTACTTC. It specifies CASSLVGGTAYEQYF.

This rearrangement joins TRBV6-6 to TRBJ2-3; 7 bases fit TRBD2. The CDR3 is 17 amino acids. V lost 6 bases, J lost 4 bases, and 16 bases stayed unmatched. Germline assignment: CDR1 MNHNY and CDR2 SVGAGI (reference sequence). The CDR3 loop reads CASRGGTPTSFSDTQYF. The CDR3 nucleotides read TGTGCCAGCAGGGGGGGGACCCCTACTAGTTTCTCAGATACGCAGTATTTT.

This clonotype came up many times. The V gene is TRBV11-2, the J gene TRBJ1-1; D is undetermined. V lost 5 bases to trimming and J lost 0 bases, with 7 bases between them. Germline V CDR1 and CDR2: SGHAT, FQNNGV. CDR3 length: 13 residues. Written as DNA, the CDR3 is TGTGCCAGCAGCCTAACCGTGAACACTGAAGCTTTCTTT. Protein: CASSLTVNTEAFF. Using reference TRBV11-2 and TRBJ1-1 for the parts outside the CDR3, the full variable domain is EAGVAQSPRYKIIEKRQSVAFWCNPISGHATLYWYQQILGQGPKLLIQFQNNGVVDDSQLPKDRFSAERLKGVDSTLKIQPAKLEDSAVYLCASSLTVNTEAFFGQGTRLTVV.

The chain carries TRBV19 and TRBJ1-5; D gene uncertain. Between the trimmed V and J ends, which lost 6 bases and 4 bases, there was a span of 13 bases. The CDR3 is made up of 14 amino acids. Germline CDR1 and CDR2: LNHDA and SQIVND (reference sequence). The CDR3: CASRLNTQNQPQHF. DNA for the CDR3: TGTGCCAGTAGGTTAAACACGCAGAATCAGCCCCAGCATTTT.

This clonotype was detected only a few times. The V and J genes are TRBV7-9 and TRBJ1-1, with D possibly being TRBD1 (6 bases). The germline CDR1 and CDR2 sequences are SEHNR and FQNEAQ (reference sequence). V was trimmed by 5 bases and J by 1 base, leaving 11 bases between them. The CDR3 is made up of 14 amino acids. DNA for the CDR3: TGTGCCAGCAGCCCGATGGACAGGAACACTGAAGCTTTCTTT. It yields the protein CASSPMDRNTEAFF. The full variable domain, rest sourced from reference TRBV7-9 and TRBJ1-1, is DTGVSQNPRHKITKRGQNVTFRCDPISEHNRLYWYRQTLGQGPEFLTYFQNEAQLEKSRLLSDRFSAERPKGSFSTLEIQRTEQGDSAMYLCASSPMDRNTEAFFGQGTRLTVV.

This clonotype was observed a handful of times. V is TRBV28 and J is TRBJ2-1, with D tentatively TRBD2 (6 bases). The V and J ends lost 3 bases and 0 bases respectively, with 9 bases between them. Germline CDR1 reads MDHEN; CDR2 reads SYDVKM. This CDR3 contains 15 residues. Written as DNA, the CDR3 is TGTGCCAGCAGTTTTCTTAGCGGCTCCTACAATGAGCAGTTCTTC. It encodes CASSFLSGSYNEQFF.